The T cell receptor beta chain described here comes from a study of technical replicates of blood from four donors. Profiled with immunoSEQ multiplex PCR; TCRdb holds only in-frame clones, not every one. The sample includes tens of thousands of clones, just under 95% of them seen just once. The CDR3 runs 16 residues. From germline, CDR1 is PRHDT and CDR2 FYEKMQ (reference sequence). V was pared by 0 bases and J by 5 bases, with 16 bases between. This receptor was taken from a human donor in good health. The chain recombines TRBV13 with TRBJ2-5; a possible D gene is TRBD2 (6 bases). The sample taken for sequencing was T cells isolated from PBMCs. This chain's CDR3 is CASSLGLVWGVETQYF. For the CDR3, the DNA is TGTGCCAGCAGCTTAGGCCTAGTTTGGGGGGTTGAGACCCAGTACTTC.